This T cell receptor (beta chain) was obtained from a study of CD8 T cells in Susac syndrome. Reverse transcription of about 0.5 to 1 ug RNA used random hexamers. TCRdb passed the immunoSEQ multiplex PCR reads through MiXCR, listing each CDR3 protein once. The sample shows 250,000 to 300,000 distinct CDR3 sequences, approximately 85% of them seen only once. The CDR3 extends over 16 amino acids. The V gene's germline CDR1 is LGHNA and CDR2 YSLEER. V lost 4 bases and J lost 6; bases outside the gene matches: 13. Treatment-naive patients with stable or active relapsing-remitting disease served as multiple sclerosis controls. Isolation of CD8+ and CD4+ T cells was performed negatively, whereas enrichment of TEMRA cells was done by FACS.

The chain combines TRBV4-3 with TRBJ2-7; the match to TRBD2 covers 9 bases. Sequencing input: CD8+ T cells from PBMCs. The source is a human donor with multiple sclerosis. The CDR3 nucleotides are TGCGCCAGCAGCCTCCGACAGAGTAGCGGGAGTGGCGAGCAGTACTTC. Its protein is CASSLRQSSGSGEQYF.